This entry lists 5 T cell receptor beta chains sequenced from one sample in a study of tumor and adjacent non-tumor tissue in lung cancer (dated by TCRdb to 2017 to 2018). RNA was extracted from bulk unsorted tissue and checked for quality with a NanoDrop ND-1000 and an Agilent 2100. For the normal lung samples, distant non-tumor tissue was collected more than 3 cm away from the tumor edge. The protocol used for the library was multiplex PCR. Sequenced using an Illumina HiSeq 2500. Following protocols modified from ARM-PCR, the researchers constructed TCRbeta libraries through three rounds of nested PCR with primers (Table S4). The public sequencing data were trimmed at Q25 with fastp and processed into clonotypes with MiXCR by TCRdb, which kept only in-frame beta chains. Every entry covers one CDR3 protein and lists the most common genes and DNA from its rows. The sample table lists 60,000 to 65,000 distinct CDR3 sequences, around two thirds of them with a count of one. Less than 35% of the sample belongs to the ten largest clones.

Sequencing used distant non-tumor lung tissue. The receptors were gathered from a man between 65 and 85 years old with non-small cell lung cancer.

This clonotype occurred once. At one end, the junction sequence differs from germline, possibly due to a read error. The chain combines TRBV11-2 with TRBJ2-7; D is ambiguous. Germline V CDR1 and CDR2: SGHAT, FQNNGV. The CDR3 is made up of 14 amino acids. CDR3 residues: CASSRPVGSYEEYF. CDR3 DNA sequence: TGTGCCAGCAGCCGCCCGGTCGGATCTTACGAGGAGTACTTC.

The genes are TRBV29-1 and TRBJ2-7; D perhaps matches TRBD2 (6 bases). V was pared by 6 bases and J by 9 bases, with 15 bases between. CDR1 SQVTM and CDR2 ANQGSEA come from the germline V gene. The CDR3 has 11 residues. CDR3 region: CSVLTSNGQYF. The DNA for the CDR3 is TGCAGCGTCCTGACTAGTAACGGGCAGTACTTC.

Remarks on this clonotype: The CDR3 ends on some other residue instead of the conserved phenylalanine or tryptophan, so this is likely a read error. The V call is TRBV29-1, the J call TRBJ2-4; TRBD2 matches at 7 bases. J lost 6 bases, V lost 4 bases, and 9 bases had no gene match. CDR3 length: 14 amino acids. Germline CDR1 and CDR2: SQVTM and ANQGSEA. CDR3 loop: CSVAQRGYRNIQYL. Written as DNA, the CDR3 is TGCAGCGTTGCGCAGCGGGGTTACAGAAACATTCAGTACTTA.

As for this clonotype: Its ends do not fully match the called genes, so a read error is possible. V usage is TRBV12-3 or TRBV12-4 and J usage is TRBJ1-5, with a possible D match to TRBD2 (5 bases). Near its end, the DNA agrees better with TRBJ2-3, so the J call may be wrong. The length of the CDR3 is 12 residues. CDR3 residues: CTSQERNQPQYF. The CDR3 DNA sequence: TGTACCAGCCAGGAGCGGAATCAGCCCCAGTATTTT.

In this sample, this clonotype turned up a few times. Relative to the germline gene, one junction end is altered; a read error may explain this. V is TRBV4-1 and J is TRBJ1-2; TRBD1 matches at 8 bases. Germline CDR1 is MGHRA and CDR2 is YSYEKL. CDR3 size: 16 residues. For the CDR3, the DNA is TGCGCCAGGAGCCAAGATTCGGACAGGGTCTTCTATGGCTACACCTTC. This codes for CARSQDSDRVFYGYTF.